This is a list of T cell receptor beta chains from one sample in a study of cytomegalovirus exposure and HLA in healthy donors. The data were produced by immunoSEQ multiplex PCR, yet TCRdb's version contains in-frame clones alone and is incomplete. Here the sample spans some 100,000 clones, about 76% being singletons. The sequencing input was PBMCs. The receptors were sampled from a woman aged 40 to 50 in good health and CMV-seropositive. Each CDR3 is given with its conserved first and last residue. D genes are given only for firm matches. The size entry is marked missing in some rows and otherwise reads once, few, many or a size class.

cdr3_length d_call clone_size j_call v_call cdr3_aa cdr3_nt
13 . . TRBJ2-7 TRBV9 CASSGGRAYEQYF TGTGCCAGCAGCGGGGGGCGAGCCTACGAGCAGTACTTC
14 TRBD2 . TRBJ2-5 TRBV10-3 CAISDRTSQETQYF TGTGCCATCAGTGACCGGACTAGCCAAGAGACCCAGTACTTC
15 TRBD1 . TRBJ1-2 TRBV6-1 CASSFNIDRGHGYTF TGTGCCAGCAGTTTCAATATAGACAGGGGGCATGGCTACACCTTC
17 . . TRBJ2-1 TRBV5-4 CASSLGASYSSYNEQFF TGTGCCAGCAGCTTGGGGGCTAGCTATAGCTCCTACAATGAGCAGTTCTTC
15 . . TRBJ2-5 TRBV5-1 CASSLDPGREQTQYF TGCGCCAGCAGCTTGGATCCGGGGCGGGAACAGACCCAGTACTTC
10 . few TRBJ1-6 TRBV30 CANLRGSTQF TGTGCAAATCTTAGGGGTTCAACCCAATTT
14 TRBD1 . TRBJ1-1 TRBV5-1 CASTRTGMNTEAFF TGCGCCAGCACCAGGACAGGGATGAACACTGAAGCTTTCTTT
11 . once TRBJ2-1 TRBV5-1 CASKGNNEQFF TGCGCCAGCAAGGGGAACAATGAGCAGTTCTTC
14 TRBD1 . TRBJ1-4 TRBV10-3 CAISGTGGFEKLFF TGTGCCATCAGTGGGACAGGGGGCTTTGAAAAACTGTTTTTT
14 . . TRBJ1-1 TRBV7-9 CASSLGRQRTEAFF TGTGCCAGCAGCTTAGGCAGACAGAGGACTGAAGCTTTCTTT
14 TRBD1 . TRBJ2-7 TRBV19 CASRHRGRSYEQYF TGTGCCAGTAGACACAGGGGGCGGTCCTACGAGCAGTACTTC
17 . few TRBJ1-3 TRBV4-1 CASSHGSGGITGNTIYF TGCGCCAGCAGCCACGGAAGCGGGGGGATTACTGGAAACACCATATATTTT
14 . . TRBJ1-2 TRBV11-2 CASSSTTGFGGYTF TGTGCCAGCAGCTCGACCACAGGGTTCGGTGGCTACACCTTC
15 . . TRBJ2-7 TRBV4-1 CASSQGGRGKGEQYF TGCGCCAGCAGCCAAGGCGGTAGAGGGAAGGGAGAGCAGTACTTC
18 TRBD1 few TRBJ1-5 TRBV27 CASSPIRDRIYSNQPQHF TGTGCCAGCAGTCCCATCCGGGACAGAATATATAGCAATCAGCCCCAGCATTTT
17 . . TRBJ2-7 TRBV18 CASSPPRWRGPDHEQYF TGTGCCAGCTCACCACCGCGGTGGCGGGGGCCTGACCACGAGCAGTACTTC
16 TRBD2 . TRBJ2-3 TRBV5-6 CASSHPGRGAGDTQYF TGTGCCAGCAGCCATCCGGGGCGGGGGGCTGGGGATACGCAGTATTTT
12 . . TRBJ1-2 TRBV2 CASSRVLYGYTF TGTGCCAGCAGTCGGGTTCTCTATGGCTACACCTTC
12 . . TRBJ2-5 TRBV5-1 CASSLGAETQYF TGCGCCAGCAGCTTGGGAGCGGAGACCCAGTACTTC
16 TRBD1 . TRBJ1-1 TRBV19 CASRQGARVIDTEAFF TGTGCCAGTAGGCAGGGGGCGCGGGTGATCGACACTGAAGCTTTCTTT
16 . . TRBJ1-6 TRBV5-4 CASSLAAGAVRSPLHF TGTGCCAGCAGCTTGGCGGCAGGGGCAGTTAGATCACCCCTCCACTTT
13 . . TRBJ1-1 TRBV6-1 CASSSGDGTEAFF TGTGCCAGCAGTTCAGGGGACGGCACTGAAGCTTTCTTT
15 . . TRBJ1-2 TRBV2 CASIADLRLTYGYTF TGTGCCAGCATCGCCGACTTGAGGTTGACGTATGGCTACACCTTC
12 . few TRBJ2-5 TRBV7-9 CASSPTVETQYF TGTGCCAGCAGTCCGACTGTAGAGACCCAGTACTTC
13 . few TRBJ2-2 TRBV5-1 CASSSRLTGELFF TGCGCCAGCAGCTCCAGGCTCACCGGGGAGCTGTTTTTT
14 TRBD1 once TRBJ1-2 TRBV5-1 CASSSIQGTYGYTF TGCGCCAGCAGCTCCATACAGGGGACCTATGGCTACACCTTC
13 TRBD1 . TRBJ2-7 TRBV19 CASPGQGLDEQYF TGTGCCAGTCCAGGACAGGGGTTGGACGAGCAGTACTTC
11 . few TRBJ2-7 TRBV5-1 CASSSVYEQYF TGCGCCAGCAGCTCGGTCTACGAGCAGTACTTC
16 TRBD1 . TRBJ1-2 TRBV11-2 CASSLAGTGRGYGYTF TGTGCCAGCAGCTTGGCCGGGACAGGGAGGGGCTATGGCTACACCTTC
15 TRBD1 once TRBJ1-4 TRBV6-5 CASSYSDRLREKLFF TGTGCCAGCAGTTACTCGGACAGGCTTCGGGAAAAACTGTTTTTT
14 TRBD2 few TRBJ2-2 TRBV6-1 CASRTSGGLGELFF TGTGCCAGCAGAACTAGCGGGGGGCTCGGGGAGCTGTTTTTT
14 TRBD1 few TRBJ1-1 TRBV6-5 CASSPQGAYTEAFF TGTGCCAGCAGCCCACAGGGGGCATATACTGAAGCTTTCTTT
17 . . TRBJ1-1 TRBV18 CASSLTGRETRNTEAFF TGTGCCAGCTCACTAACAGGGAGGGAGACTCGGAACACTGAAGCTTTCTTT
11 . once TRBJ1-1 TRBV10-3 CAISDRELAFF TGTGCCATCAGTGACCGGGAATTAGCGTTCTTT
15 TRBD2 . TRBJ2-7 TRBV6-1 CASSDRLAGGYEQYF TGTGCCAGCAGTGACAGACTAGCGGGGGGCTACGAGCAGTACTTC
14 . . TRBJ1-2 TRBV6-5 CASSSRTGNYGYTF TGTGCCAGCAGTTCCCGCACCGGTAACTATGGCTACACCTTC
15 TRBD1 . TRBJ1-4 TRBV7-9 CASSKGTGGNEKLFF TGTGCCAGCAGCAAAGGGACAGGGGGAAATGAAAAACTGTTTTTT
15 . . TRBJ1-1 TRBV6-6 CASSYNRQTYGEAFF TGTGCCAGCAGTTACAATCGTCAGACATACGGTGAAGCTTTCTTT
13 . . TRBJ1-2 TRBV2 CASIETGLDGYTF TGTGCCAGCATTGAAACAGGGTTGGATGGCTACACCTTC
15 . few TRBJ1-6 TRBV9 CASSVDSSYNSPLHF TGTGCCAGCAGCGTTGACAGTTCTTATAATTCACCCCTCCACTTT
15 TRBD1 . TRBJ1-5 TRBV2 CASSGQGVSNQPQHF TGTGCCAGCAGCGGACAGGGGGTTAGCAATCAGCCCCAGCATTTT
15 . . TRBJ1-1 TRBV19 CASSMRRARDTEAFF TGTGCCAGTAGTATGCGGAGGGCCAGGGACACTGAAGCTTTCTTT
13 . . TRBJ1-2 TRBV10-1 CASSESNLYGYTF TGCGCCAGCAGTGAGTCGAATCTATATGGCTACACCTTC
14 . . TRBJ2-7 TRBV6-1 CASTFGTLTYEQYF TGTGCCAGCACCTTCGGGACACTAACCTACGAGCAGTACTTC
16 TRBD1 few TRBJ1-2 TRBV15 CATSREGTGANYGYTF TGTGCCACCAGCAGAGAAGGGACAGGAGCTAACTATGGCTACACCTTC
13 . . TRBJ2-5 TRBV2 CASSAFQIETQYF TGTGCCAGCAGCGCCTTCCAGATAGAGACCCAGTACTTC
13 . . TRBJ1-1 TRBV6-6 CASRLGQNTEAFF TGTGCCAGCAGGTTGGGACAGAACACTGAAGCTTTCTTT
11 . . TRBJ1-5 TRBV21-1 CASRYNQPQHF TGTGCCAGCAGATATAATCAGCCCCAGCATTTT
18 TRBD2 . TRBJ2-5 TRBV15 CATSRDPGLAVRQETQYF TGTGCCACCAGCAGAGATCCGGGACTAGCGGTCCGGCAAGAGACCCAGTACTTC
12 . few TRBJ2-3 TRBV6-1 CASRQLTDTQYF TGTGCCAGCAGACAGCTCACAGATACGCAGTATTTT
17 . . TRBJ2-3 TRBV15 CATSIPLGGSSTDTQYF TGTGCCACCAGCATACCCCTGGGAGGCTCTAGCACAGATACGCAGTATTTT
14 . . TRBJ2-1 TRBV14 CASSRESGFFEQFF TGTGCCAGCAGCCGAGAGTCCGGGTTTTTTGAGCAGTTCTTC
16 TRBD1 . TRBJ2-7 TRBV11-2 CASSPTPGQGVYEQYF TGTGCCAGCAGCCCTACACCGGGACAGGGAGTCTACGAGCAGTACTTC
19 TRBD1 . TRBJ2-7 TRBV7-6 CASSLQATGGSLSSYEQYF TGTGCCAGCAGCTTACAAGCGACAGGGGGCTCCCTAAGCTCCTACGAGCAGTACTTC
19 TRBD1 . TRBJ1-2 TRBV10-3 CAISESSWDREGRDYGYTF TGTGCCATCAGTGAGTCGAGCTGGGACAGGGAAGGTAGAGACTATGGCTACACCTTC
15 . . TRBJ2-1 TRBV25-1 CASIPVRGSYNEQFF TGTGCCAGCATCCCGGTTCGGGGCTCCTACAATGAGCAGTTCTTC
13 . . TRBJ1-5 TRBV2 CASSYRDNQPQHF TGTGCCAGCAGTTACAGGGACAATCAGCCCCAGCATTTT